The T cell receptor (beta chain) under discussion was sequenced for a study of OX40 agonist ivuxolimab in advanced cancers. Across the study: With a range of 23 to 79, age averaged approximately 64 years, and around 80% were male. Participants could have had prior anti-PD-1, anti-PD-L1 or anti-CTLA-4 therapy, and approximately 40% had some.

Here immunoSEQ multiplex PCR was the method, and the copy in TCRdb shows in-frame clones only, minus some. The repertoire has around 82,000 clones, 88% of them found once; the top ten carry approximately 0.43%. Sequences were derived from CD4+ or CD8+ T cells sorted from blood, sampled in a trial of the OX40 agonist ivuxolimab. This clonotype was sampled from an adult with an advanced solid tumor such as melanoma, head and neck, liver or kidney cancer.

The CDR3 reads CASSLAGRSGELFF. The CDR3 DNA sequence: TGTGCCAGCAGCTTAGCTGGCCGTTCCGGGGAGCTGTTTTTT. The V and J genes are TRBV7-9 and TRBJ2-2; D gene ambiguous. Trimming took 0 bases from V and 6 from J, leaving 8 bases between them. Germline V gene lookup returns CDR1 SEHNR and CDR2 FQNEAQ (reference sequence). The CDR3 loop spans 14 amino acids.